This passage covers 29 T cell receptor beta chains from one sample sequenced in a study of blood T cell repertoires in COVID-19 (dated by TCRdb to the early 2020s). The library came from the immunoSEQ multiplex PCR assay. As stored in TCRdb, this immuneACCESS dataset retains in-frame rearrangements with V and J assigned. A fraction of the clones does not appear; measured against another copy, unresolved V genes explain less than half of the discrepancy, and the remainder lacks a known reason. This sample holds tens of thousands of clones; roughly 74% were observed only once. Jointly, the top ten make up 6.3% of the sample. Sequencing used peripheral blood. Receptors were obtained from a man between 70 and 80 years old with COVID-19, enrolled during active disease.

The rearrangement uses TRBV3-1 (or the pseudogene TRBV3-2) and TRBJ2-7; unclear D gene. In germline, CDR1 is LGHDT, CDR2 YNNKEL (reference sequence). Trimming removed 0 bases from V and 5 bases from J, with 14 bases in between. This CDR3 spans 15 amino acids. The CDR3 bases are TGTGCCAGCAGCCAAGATCTCGGGTTTTCCCACGAGCAGTACTTC. It codes for CASSQDLGFSHEQYF.

CDR3 amino acids: CASSARPGGGVKEQYF. Here the CDR3 DNA reads TGTGCCAGCAGCGCCCGCCCGGGAGGGGGTGTTAAAGAGCAGTACTTC. The rearrangement uses TRBV9 and TRBJ2-7; 8 positions agree with TRBD2. The CDR3 covers 16 residues. V shed 3 bases and J 7 bases; nucleotides not matched to a gene: 15. CDR1 and CDR2 (germline): SGDLS, YYNGEE.

The chain recombines TRBV18 with TRBJ2-5, with a tentative D call TRBD1 (5 bases). The CDR3 totals 14 residues. Trimming cost V 1 base and J 0 bases, with 6 bases left between them. Per the germline V gene, CDR1 is KGHSH and CDR2 is LQKENI. The CDR3 sequence is CASSPRQNQETQYF. DNA for the CDR3: TGTGCCAGCTCACCACGACAGAACCAAGAGACCCAGTACTTC. Combining the CDR3 with reference TRBV18 and TRBJ2-5 gives the whole variable domain NAGVMQNPRHLVRRRGQEARLRCSPMKGHSHVYWYRQLPEEGLKFMVYLQKENIIDESGMPKERFSAEFPKEGPSILRIQQVVRGDSAAYFCASSPRQNQETQYFGPGTRLLVL.

This chain uses TRBV5-1 with TRBJ2-3, with D perhaps matching TRBD2 (6 bases). Germline CDR1 reads SGHRS; CDR2 reads YFSETQ. The V end lost 0 bases, the J end lost 12 bases, and 14 bases lay between the germline ends. There are 13 residues in the CDR3. CDR3: CASSLVGVGGQYF. For the CDR3, the DNA is TGCGCCAGCAGCTTGGTGGGGGTCGGGGGACAGTATTTT.

This rearrangement joins TRBV6-1 to TRBJ1-2; 10 positions agree with TRBD1. Trimming removed 3 bases from V and 2 bases from J; junction bases left unmatched: 9. Germline V lookup: CDR1 MNHNS, CDR2 SASEGT. The CDR3 consists of 17 residues. CDR3 coding DNA: TGTGCCAGCAGTGACCCCCGGCGGGGACAGGGGAACTATGGCTACACCTTC. Translation gives CASSDPRRGQGNYGYTF.

The CDR3 DNA sequence: TGCGCCAGCAGCCGAAACGGACAGGCGTCCCGATTGACTGAAGCTTTCTTT. Protein: CASSRNGQASRLTEAFF. The V and J genes are TRBV5-1 and TRBJ1-1; TRBD1 matches at 7 bases. This CDR3 is built from 17 residues. Germline-derived CDR1 and CDR2 are SGHRS and YFSETQ. Trimming at V came to 4 bases and at J to 5 bases, leaving 17 bases not matched to a gene.

CDR3 nucleotide sequence: TGTGCCAGTAGGGGGACAGGTAGGGGCAACAATGAGCAGTTCTTC. Encoded protein: CASRGTGRGNNEQFF. The genes are TRBV19 and TRBJ2-1, with TRBD1 identical over 8 bases. After removal of 6 bases from V and 5 bases from J, the junction contained 9 bases not matched to a gene. This CDR3 comprises 15 residues. Germline assignment: CDR1 LNHDA and CDR2 SQIVND (reference sequence).

The chain recombines TRBV15 with TRBJ1-2, with D hard to call. Trimming pared 0 bases from V and 2 bases from J, leaving 7 bases between. Germline values: CDR1 LNHNV, CDR2 YYDKDF (reference sequence). CDR3 length: 14 residues. CDR3 sequence (DNA): TGTGCCACCAGCAGAGACCGGGAAAACTATGGCTACACCTTC. Amino acids: CATSRDRENYGYTF.

This chain connects TRBV6-4 to TRBJ1-5; D not certain. The V gene's germline CDR1 is MRHNA and CDR2 SNTAGT. The V end lost 0 bases, the J end lost 4 bases, and 19 bases lay between the germline ends. The CDR3 contains 18 residues. DNA for the CDR3: TGTGCCAGCAGTGACTCAGAGGGATTGGTAGCTTGGAATCAGCCCCAGCATTTT. Protein product: CASSDSEGLVAWNQPQHF.

The V call is TRBV5-4, the J call TRBJ1-4; 11 bases are a match to TRBD1. CDR3 length equals 16 residues. The germline V gene has CDR1 SGHNT and CDR2 YYREEE (reference sequence). Losses at the gene ends were 4 bases for V and 8 bases for J; bases not matched to a gene: 10. The CDR3 protein is CASSKTMGQGGEKLFF. The CDR3 DNA reads TGTGCCAGCAGCAAAACAATGGGACAGGGGGGAGAAAAACTGTTTTTT.

The V call is TRBV6-2 or TRBV6-3, the J call TRBJ2-3, with a tentative D call TRBD2 (5 bases). Trimming removed 4 bases at V and 1 base at J, with 6 bases between. Germline V gene sequence: CDR1 MNHEY, CDR2 SVGEGT. This CDR3 has 13 residues. The CDR3 DNA reads TGTGCCAGCAGTTTGAGGGGCACAGATACGCAGTATTTT. This gives the protein CASSLRGTDTQYF.

Only a few counts were recorded for this clone. The chain carries TRBV6-5 and TRBJ1-3; D call uncertain. Germline V CDR1 and CDR2: MNHEY, SVGAGI. The CDR3 is made up of 14 amino acids. The V gene lost 6 bases and the J gene lost 0 bases, with 9 bases spanning the gap. CDR3 sequence: CASRREFSGNTIYF. The CDR3 DNA sequence: TGTGCCAGCAGGAGGGAGTTCTCTGGAAACACCATATATTTT.

This chain's CDR3 is CASSHSTGGELFF. CDR3 bases: TGTGCCAGCAGCCACTCGACAGGGGGGGAGCTGTTTTTT. The rearrangement joins TRBV12-3 or TRBV12-4 to TRBJ2-2; 7 bases are a match to TRBD1. The CDR3 has 13 residues. V trimming: 6 bases; J trimming: 8 bases; junction bases outside the gene matches: 6.

This clone was detected only once. The chain employs TRBV4-2 and TRBJ1-5, with 7 positions matching TRBD1. Trimming took 1 base from V and 5 from J; bases not matched to a gene: 8. CDR3 length equals 16 residues. CDR1 and CDR2 from the germline V gene are LGHNA and YNFKEQ. This CDR3 reads CASSQVARTGYQPQHF. Written as DNA, the CDR3 is TGTGCCAGCAGCCAAGTCGCCCGGACAGGATATCAGCCCCAGCATTTT.

This clone was seen once. The V and J genes are TRBV14 and TRBJ1-5; perhaps TRBD1 as D (5 bases). The germline CDR1 and CDR2 sequences are SGHDN and FVKESK. The ends were cut back, 3 bases at V and 5 bases at J, with 8 bases in the middle. CDR3 length: 13 amino acids. The CDR3 region is CASSHRGDQPQHF. As DNA, the CDR3 is TGTGCCAGCAGCCACCGGGGGGATCAGCCCCAGCATTTT.

This clone was picked up many times. A much larger clonotype is one base distant, so this may be a read error. This same CDR3 is encoded by further DNA sequences in the sample. The rearrangement links TRBV6-2 or TRBV6-3 to TRBJ2-7; D unclear. The CDR3 loop spans 13 amino acids. The germline CDR1 and CDR2 sequences are MNHEY and SVGEGT. V lost 2 bases and J 3 bases, leaving 8 bases between the germline ends. CDR3: CASSYEEDYEQYF. In nucleotides, the CDR3 is TGTGCCAGCAGTTACGAGGAAGACTACGAGCAGTACTTC.

The chain employs TRBV27 and TRBJ2-7, with D hard to call. The CDR3 is made up of 15 amino acids. Germline CDR1 MNHEY, CDR2 SMNVEV (reference sequence). V dropped 3 bases and J dropped 0 bases, with 12 bases sitting between them. The CDR3 DNA reads as TGTGCCAGCAGTTTCGACGGCCGGAGCTCCTACGAGCAGTACTTC. This translates into CASSFDGRSSYEQYF.

J is TRBJ1-3 and V is TRBV7-2, with D perhaps matching TRBD1 (6 bases). Trimming took 0 bases from V and 0 from J, leaving 15 bases between them. The CDR3 is 18 amino acids. Per germline, CDR1 SGHTA and CDR2 FQGNSA. CDR3 sequence (DNA): TGTGCCAGCAGCTTAGCCTACAGGGCGAGGGGCTCTGGAAACACCATATATTTT. Residues: CASSLAYRARGSGNTIYF.

The genes are TRBV4-2 and TRBJ2-3; possible D gene TRBD1, 6 bases. Trimming shortened V by 2 bases and J by 4 bases, and 16 bases separated the two germline ends. CDR1 is LGHNA, CDR2 YNFKEQ, per germline. This CDR3 has 16 residues. CDR3 amino acids: CASSQSTGHGADTQYF. In DNA form, the CDR3 reads TGTGCCAGCAGCCAAAGCACGGGACACGGGGCAGATACGCAGTATTTT.

The chain recombines TRBV4-2 with TRBJ2-1; a weak D match, TRBD1 (6 bases). The CDR3 has 13 residues. The germline CDR1 and CDR2 sequences are LGHNA and YNFKEQ. Trimming removed 2 bases from V and 6 bases from J, with 8 bases in between. DNA of the CDR3: TGTGCCAGCAGCCAAACAGGGAGCAATGAGCAGTTCTTC. It yields the protein CASSQTGSNEQFF.

The V gene is TRBV3-1 (or the pseudogene TRBV3-2), the J gene TRBJ1-3, with 9 bases identical to TRBD1. The V gene end was trimmed by 1 base and the J gene end by 4 bases; junction bases not matched to a gene: 11. The CDR3 runs 18 residues. The V gene's germline CDR1 is LGHDT and CDR2 YNNKEL (reference sequence). The CDR3 region is CASSQGPPRQGGGNTIYF. Here the CDR3 DNA reads TGTGCCAGCAGCCAAGGACCCCCCCGACAGGGGGGAGGAAACACCATATATTTT.

The chain recombines TRBV5-1 with TRBJ2-3, with unresolved D. The CDR3 length is 13 residues. Trimming removed 0 bases from V and 2 bases from J, with 4 bases in between. Looked up from germline, CDR1 is SGHRS and CDR2 is YFSETQ. DNA for the CDR3: TGCGCCAGCAGCTTGGGTATCACAGATACGCAGTATTTT. Protein sequence: CASSLGITDTQYF.

The chain has TRBV13 and TRBJ2-5; 7 positions agree with TRBD2. Trimming cost V 3 bases and J 2 bases; bases outside gene matches: 6. The CDR3 sequence is 15 residues long. Germline V gene data show CDR1 as PRHDT and CDR2 as FYEKMQ (reference sequence). CDR3 sequence (DNA): TGTGCCAGCAGCTTGGGCGCTAGCGGACAAGAGACCCAGTACTTC. Residues: CASSLGASGQETQYF.

This clone was detected only a few times. This rearrangement joins TRBV14 to TRBJ1-1; possibly TRBD1 for D (6 bases). Trimming shortened V by 4 bases and J by 2 bases, and 17 bases separated the two germline ends. The V gene's germline CDR1 is SGHDN and CDR2 FVKESK. The CDR3 covers 16 residues. The CDR3 loop reads CASSPPGTQRNTEAFF. Here the CDR3 DNA reads TGTGCCAGCAGCCCCCCCGGGACACAACGAAACACTGAAGCTTTCTTT.

The V gene is TRBV11-2, the J gene TRBJ2-2, with a possible D match to TRBD1 (6 bases). This CDR3 is 15 amino acids long. Germline V lookup: CDR1 SGHAT, CDR2 FQNNGV. The V and J ends lost 2 bases and 1 base respectively, with 8 bases between them. The DNA for the CDR3 is TGTGCCAGCAGCTTATCCAGGGGGAACACCGGGGAGCTGTTTTTT. Amino acid sequence: CASSLSRGNTGELFF.

This rearrangement joins TRBV7-2 to TRBJ2-1; the D gene is possibly TRBD2 (5 bases). Trimming pared 0 bases from V and 1 base from J, leaving 19 bases between. In germline, CDR1 is SGHTA, CDR2 FQGNSA. This CDR3 comprises 19 residues. The CDR3 DNA follows: TGTGCCAGCAGCTTAGCGCCTGCGGGCCAACTAACTTCCTACAATGAGCAGTTCTTC. Protein sequence: CASSLAPAGQLTSYNEQFF. The full variable domain, with the rest looked up from reference TRBV7-2 and TRBJ2-1, is GAGVSQSPSNKVTEKGKDVELRCDPISGHTALYWYRQSLGQGLEFLIYFQGNSAPDKSGLPSDRFSAERTGGSVSTLTIQRTQQEDSAVYLCASSLAPAGQLTSYNEQFFGPGTRLTVL.

J is TRBJ2-2 and V is TRBV6-5; 11 bases are a match to TRBD2. Per the germline V gene, CDR1 is MNHEY and CDR2 is SVGAGI. This CDR3 comprises 14 residues. V lost 6 bases and J lost 9; bases outside the gene matches: 6. The CDR3 DNA follows: TGTGCCAGCAGGGCTAGCGGGGGGACCTGGGAGCTGTTTTTT. Encoded protein: CASRASGGTWELFF.

This clone was observed a single time. This chain links TRBV7-2 with TRBJ2-5; 9 nucleotides align to TRBD2. Losses at the gene ends were 8 bases for V and 4 bases for J; bases not matched to a gene: 8. Germline V gene lookup returns CDR1 SGHTA and CDR2 FQGNSA. The CDR3 has 14 amino acids. This CDR3 is CASGAGGPRETQYF. The CDR3 nucleotides read TGTGCCAGCGGGGCGGGGGGGCCCCGAGAGACCCAGTACTTC.

This rearrangement joins TRBV7-8 to TRBJ2-3; TRBD1 aligns across 7 bases. CDR1 and CDR2 (germline): SGHVS, FQNEAQ. The CDR3 extends over 15 amino acids. V dropped 2 bases and J dropped 2; count of bases not matched to a gene: 4. CDR3 protein: CASSLIGTDTDTQYF. The CDR3 region has the DNA TGTGCCAGCAGCTTAATCGGGACAGACACAGATACGCAGTATTTT.